This T cell receptor (beta chain) was sequenced in a study of cytomegalovirus exposure and HLA in healthy donors. A note on this clone: Its antigen is currently unknown.

Sequenced by immunoSEQ multiplex PCR; TCRdb stores in-frame clones only, minus some. The sample holds tens of thousands of clones, about 96% seen once. Study outcomes and limitations: Within the approximately 120 validation repertoires, first-cohort TCR clusters tended to co-occur, according to a later analysis.

The sequencing input was PBMCs. The source is a man younger than 35 in good health and CMV-seronegative.

The chain's CDR3 is CASSRTAREEQYF. CDR3 coding DNA: TGTGCCAGCAGCCGGACGGCCCGGGAAGAGCAGTACTTC. J is TRBJ2-7 and V is TRBV7-9; D perhaps matches TRBD2 (5 bases). Germline CDR1 SEHNR, CDR2 FQNEAQ (reference sequence). Trimming removed 5 bases at V and 7 bases at J, with 15 bases between. The CDR3 loop spans 13 amino acids.